This T cell receptor (beta chain) was retrieved from a study of cytomegalovirus exposure and HLA in healthy donors (dated by TCRdb to 2017 to 2019). General notes on the study: An earlier analysis of 587 of the donors reported 276 Gb of sequence data and roughly 120 million unique TCR beta sequences obtained from some 170 million T cells. An early release covering roughly 640 HLA-typed donors comprised 250 to 350 gigabases of sequencing data and around 80 million unique TCR sequences. The genetic ancestry cluster associated with self-reported Caucasian donors included about 81% of the roughly 360 genotyped donors. The study aimed to test whether signatures of past pathogen exposure could be identified by cataloging public T cell receptors. The T cell repertoires of 666 subjects were profiled by immunosequencing and related to cytomegalovirus serostatus. Along with the roughly 610-subject first cohort, a separate validation cohort of around 120 different subjects was used. To predict cytomegalovirus infection status, the study combined high-throughput TCR immunosequencing, statistical association of individual TCRs with disease status, and machine learning. To study patterns of TCR occurrence, a later analysis re-analyzed previously published TCR beta repertoires from under 750 donors and added high-resolution HLA genotyping. In the later analysis, no new phenotypic data were used to find candidate immune exposures; instead, reliance was placed on TCR beta sequences and their occurrence across donors. To decide whether each TCR beta V gene segment behaved as functional or pseudogenic, an earlier analysis of over 500 of the donors relied on high-throughput TCR beta sequencing. Alongside the repertoire data, information on donor age, sex, ethnicity and CMV serostatus was compiled. A later genetic analysis took genome-wide SNP genotypes for about 55% of the roughly 700 donors and used that subset as a discovery cohort. Every discovery cohort repertoire had been produced on one sequencing platform. HLA typing included class I and class II loci at four-digit resolution. The number of donors typed differed by locus, with about 629-630 for A, B, C, DRB1 and DQB1, 522 for DQA1, 600 to 610 for DPA1, and around 450 for DPB1. A few DR-DQ haplotypes were treated as single units for association and clustering because of strong linkage in the cohort. Among 398 genotyped donors of the cohort, an average of about 240,000 unique TCR beta nucleotide sequences were sequenced per donor, around 20% of them non-productive.

Worth noting for this clone: Its antigen has not been determined. It has no much larger one-base neighbor in the sample; base qualities were not kept.

In total, 666 healthy bone marrow donors made up the cohort. All cohort members were sampled while nominally healthy, although unrecorded immune exposures were likely present. The donor tested CMV seropositive, placing the donor among the roughly 300 seropositive members of the cohort. Each donor provided a peripheral blood sample, and peripheral blood mononuclear cells were used for TCR beta sequencing. Genomic DNA was extracted from the blood cell samples with the Qiagen DNeasy Blood Extraction Kit. The method was the immunoSEQ multiplex PCR assay. For the multiplex PCR, a mixture combining 60 forward primers for TCR Vbeta segments and 13 reverse primers for TCR Jbeta segments was used. The CDR3 region of rearranged TCR beta genes was amplified from genomic DNA by a multiplex PCR assay. The amplified TCR beta libraries were sequenced on the Illumina HiSeq System as 87-base-pair reads. On the authors' methods: A later analysis counted around 72 million unique TCR beta chains across the roughly 700 repertoires, and some 12 million of these chains were shared by at least two donors. To remove PCR and sequencing errors, raw reads were error-corrected and collapsed into unique sequences using a nearest-neighbor algorithm that merged closely related sequences. V, D and J gene segments were assigned by aligning CDR3 sequences to IMGT reference sequences. Each retained sequence needed at least a six-nucleotide match to both a V gene segment and a J gene segment. Rearrangements were called productive when the CDR3 lacked stop codons and stayed in frame with V and J; all others were non-productive. CDR3 was defined according to IMGT convention as the region running from the second conserved V-encoded cysteine to the conserved J-encoded phenylalanine. Sequences without an unambiguous match to a single V gene segment were excluded from the earlier analysis of about 600 of the donors. In an earlier analysis of 587 of the donors, V segments were called functional above 56.7% productive rearrangements and were called segregating when the between-donor standard deviation exceeded 5%. A statistical classification framework was built for diagnosing cytomegalovirus status from the catalog of TCR beta chain sequences. In a later analysis, V and J genes were assigned by comparing TCR nucleotide sequences against IMGT/GENE-DB human TR gene sequences. The TCRdist pipeline was used in a later analysis to assign CDR3 sequences and most-parsimonious VDJ recombination scenarios. In a later analysis, each TCR beta chain was defined by its CDR3 amino acid sequence together with its V-gene family, and reads without a unique V-gene family were excluded. As a way to deal with suspected cross-contamination and a sequencing artifact, a later analysis dropped roughly 620 nucleotide sequences that were highly shared and had low generation probability. In a later analysis, a clonal expansion index for each public chain was calculated from normalized within-repertoire ranks of inferred template counts. Generation probabilities in a later analysis came from a VDJ recombination model fitted to out-of-frame rearrangements, and those results were checked against IGoR. In a later analysis, hypergeometric tests were used to score TCR-TCR, TCR-HLA and TCR-CMV co-occurrence, with a repertoire-size bias correction applied to TCR pairs. False discovery rates were estimated in a later analysis by permuting HLA or CMV assignments 20 times. In a later analysis, co-occurring TCRs were grouped using DBSCAN, and TCRdist sequence similarity was added for clustering within HLA-allele-positive subsets. Repertoires with fewer than 30,000 or more than 120,000 public chains were left out of co-occurrence clustering, as were about five repertoires with anomalous nucleotide sharing. TCRdb mirrors the immuneACCESS table, restricted to in-frame sequences. Some clones are absent from its copies; in checked studies, under half trace to an unresolved V gene, and the reason for the others is unknown. That table is the source of V, J and clone size, and D and trimming were worked out from the DNA. The sample has around 140,000 clones on record, around 9% of them singletons. In total, the top ten clones hold more than 6.5% of the sample.

The germline V gene (reference sequence) supplies CDR1 SEHNR and CDR2 FQNEAQ. Including cysteine and phenylalanine, the CDR3 has 13 amino acids. The kept DNA is CDR3 alone, 39 bases in frame from the first base. V is cut by 5 bases and J by 7 bases, and the space between the germline ends is 11 bases. Beyond this particular receptor, the publication reports: The study gave a list of about 170 TCR beta chains associated with cytomegalovirus. Because the 87-base-pair reads could not distinguish some IMGT-functional V segments, including TRBV6-2 and TRBV6-3, those segments were excluded. A few of the identified cytomegalovirus-associated TCR beta chains were confirmed in vitro to be specific for cytomegalovirus antigens. Several of the top co-occurrence clusters appeared to be linked to parvovirus B19, influenza, CMV and Epstein-Barr virus, according to a later analysis. Across donors, most TCR sequences were observed very rarely, whereas some public TCRs were present in many individuals. According to a later genetic analysis, donors in an Asian-associated ancestry cluster had fewer N-insertions in productive TCRs than the approximately 650-donor mean. Linkage disequilibrium might explain the correlated functional status among segregating V segments, but an unknown experimental factor could not be ruled out. In a later analysis, HLA-associated TCR beta chains showed more clonal expansion and lower generation probabilities than non-associated chains that were equally common. For the cohort, immune exposure information was limited to CMV serostatus. Because HLA typing was missing for some donors at each locus, association tests included only the typed subset. Specific HLA alleles were associated with some 15,000 TCR beta sequences at a false discovery rate of 0.05 in a later analysis. Sequencing depth was assumed to be roughly uniform across donors in the presence/absence analyses, though that assumption may not hold. The classifier was reported to diagnose cytomegalovirus status with high specificity and sensitivity in both the original and validation cohorts. A cluster of highly shared sequence variants was judged likely to represent a technical artifact of the sequencing pipeline. A later genetic analysis associated a missense DCLRE1C variant with V-gene and J-gene trimming of TCR beta chains, and an independent cohort replicated the association. Most CMV-associated TCR beta chains appeared to be HLA-restricted in a later analysis, and the HLA associations seemed to be driven largely by CMV exposure. A further reported finding was that TCR beta sequences accurately predicted the HLA-A and HLA-B alleles for most subjects in the first cohort. When HLA alleles, especially DR and DQ, strongly co-occurred, attributing TCR associations to individual alleles was difficult. Only TCR beta chains were sequenced in this cohort, and the absence of alpha or paired-chain data limited detectable features. Around 16 rarely observed V segments, including chromosome 9 orphons, were excluded from the earlier analysis of about 600 of the donors because counts were too low. Broadly in line with IMGT annotations, most TCR beta V segments showed up in productive rearrangements about 87% or about 30% of the time in an earlier analysis of 450 to 600 of the donors. According to a later analysis, TCR association rates differed among HLA loci, with DRB1 alleles showing the most associated TCRs and HLA-C alleles showing the fewest. The authors suggested that the approach could potentially be extended to other disease states and immunological phenotypes.

This TCR was sampled from a woman aged 40 to 50 in good health and CMV-seropositive. The source material was PBMCs. The sequence joins TRBV7-9 to TRBJ1-4, with the D segment identity uncertain. The nucleotides read TGTGCCAGCAGCCGGGGTATGGGTGAAAAACTGTTTTTT. Its amino acids are CASSRGMGEKLFF.